The clone carrying this T cell receptor beta chain was picked up a small number of times. Its target is unknown. The data derive from a study of T cells in Graves' hyperthyroidism and ophthalmopathy. Whole-study findings and limits: Model predictions of ophthalmopathy came a median around 7.1 months before onset.

TCR beta CDR3 regions were amplified from RNA. TCR CDR3 regions were first amplified by RT-PCR with HTBI primers. Each CDR3 protein gets one entry after TCRdb re-called the multiplex PCR reads with MiXCR. The table has around 290,000 distinct CDR3 sequences, roughly 14% seen once. CDR3 size: 15 residues. The V end was cut by 5 bases, the J end by 2 bases, with 17 bases between. Germline lookup yields CDR1 SGHNT and CDR2 YYREEE (reference sequence). The sequence derives from a woman aged 25-40 years with Graves' hyperthyroidism that later progressed to Graves' ophthalmopathy. Specimen: blood. The chain is built from TRBV5-4 and TRBJ2-7, with D perhaps being TRBD1 or TRBD2 (5 bases each). Written as DNA, the CDR3 is TGTGCCAGCAGGCCTGGGACGGAGCACCCCTACGAGCAGTACTTC. The encoded protein is CASRPGTEHPYEQYF.